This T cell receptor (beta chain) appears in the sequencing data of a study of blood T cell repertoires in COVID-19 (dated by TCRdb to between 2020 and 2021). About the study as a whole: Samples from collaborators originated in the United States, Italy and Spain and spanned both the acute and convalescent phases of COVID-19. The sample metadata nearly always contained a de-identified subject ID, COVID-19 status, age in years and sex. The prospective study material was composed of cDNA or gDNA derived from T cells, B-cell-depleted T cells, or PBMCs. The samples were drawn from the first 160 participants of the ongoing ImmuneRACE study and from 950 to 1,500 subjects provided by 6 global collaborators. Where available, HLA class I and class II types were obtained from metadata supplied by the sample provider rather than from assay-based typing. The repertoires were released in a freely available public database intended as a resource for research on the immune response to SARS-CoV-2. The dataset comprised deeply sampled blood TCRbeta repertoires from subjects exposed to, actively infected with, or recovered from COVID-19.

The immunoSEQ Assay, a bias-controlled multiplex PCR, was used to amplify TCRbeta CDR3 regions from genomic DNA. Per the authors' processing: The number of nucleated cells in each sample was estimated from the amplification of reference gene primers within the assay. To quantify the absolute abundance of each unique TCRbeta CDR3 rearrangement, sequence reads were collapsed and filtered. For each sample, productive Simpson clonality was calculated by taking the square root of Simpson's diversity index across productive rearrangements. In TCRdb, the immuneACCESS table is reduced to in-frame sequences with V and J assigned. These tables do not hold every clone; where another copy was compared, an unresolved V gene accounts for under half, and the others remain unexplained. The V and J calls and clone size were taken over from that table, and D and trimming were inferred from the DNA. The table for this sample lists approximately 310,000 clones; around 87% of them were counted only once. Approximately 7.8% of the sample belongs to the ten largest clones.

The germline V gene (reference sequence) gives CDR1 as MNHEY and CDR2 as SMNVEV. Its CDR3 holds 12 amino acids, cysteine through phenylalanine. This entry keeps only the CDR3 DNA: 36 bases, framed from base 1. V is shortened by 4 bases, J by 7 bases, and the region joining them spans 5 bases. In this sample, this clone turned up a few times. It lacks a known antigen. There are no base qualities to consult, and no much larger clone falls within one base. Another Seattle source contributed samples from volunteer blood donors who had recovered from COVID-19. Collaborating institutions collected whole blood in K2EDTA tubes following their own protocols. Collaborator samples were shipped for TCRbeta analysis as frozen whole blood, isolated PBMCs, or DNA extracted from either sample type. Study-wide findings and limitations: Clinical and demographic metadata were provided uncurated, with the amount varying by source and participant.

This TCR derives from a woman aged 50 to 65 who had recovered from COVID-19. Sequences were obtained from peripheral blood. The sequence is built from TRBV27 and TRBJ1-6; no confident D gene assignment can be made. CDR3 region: CASSSVNSPLHF. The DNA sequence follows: TGTGCCAGCAGTTCCGTCAATTCACCCCTCCACTTT.